This T cell receptor (beta chain) was observed in a study of blood T cell repertoires in COVID-19. Study-wide background: Donors in the United States, Italy and Spain gave samples during acute or convalescent COVID-19.

As handled by the study authors: Amplification with reference gene primers provided the estimates of nucleated cell counts. Libraries were prepared by immunoSEQ multiplex PCR; TCRdb keeps only in-frame clonotypes and omits some of them. D and trimming were read from the DNA, whereas the V and J calls and clone size are those reported in that table. The repertoire holds fewer than 250,000 clones, with 80% as singletons. The TCR sequence derives from a man aged 55 to 70 with acute or convalescent COVID-19. What was sequenced was peripheral blood.

The CDR3 region has the DNA TGCGCCAGCAGCTCAGGGGGACGTTCCAACGAGCAGTACTTC. It codes for CASSSGGRSNEQYF. This sequence joins TRBV5-1 and TRBJ2-7; 7 bases align to TRBD1. Germline trimming cut 3 bases from V and 5 bases from J; bases unmatched to any gene: 8. This CDR3 spans 14 amino acids. The germline V gene encodes CDR1 SGHRS and CDR2 YFSETQ.